Presented here are 15 T cell receptor beta chains from one specimen sequenced in a study of OX40 agonist ivuxolimab in advanced cancers. TCRdb's table, derived via immunoSEQ multiplex PCR, lists solely in-frame clones and lacks some. The table includes about 28,000 clones, 85% detected once. The source material was CD4+ or CD8+ T cells sorted from blood, sampled in a trial of the OX40 agonist ivuxolimab. The receptors originated from an adult with an advanced solid tumor such as melanoma, head and neck, liver or kidney cancer.

This chain links TRBV7-8 with TRBJ2-1; D perhaps matches TRBD1 (6 bases). V was trimmed by 5 bases and J by 1 base, leaving 12 bases between them. Germline CDR1 and CDR2: SGHVS and FQNEAQ. This CDR3 spans 15 amino acids. In DNA form, the CDR3 reads TGTGCCAGCAGCCCAAACCAGGGGTCCTACAATGAGCAGTTCTTC. This sequence encodes CASSPNQGSYNEQFF.

The chain carries TRBV11-2 and TRBJ2-3; possibly TRBD1 for D (5 bases). Trimming shortened V by 5 bases and J by 3 bases, and 18 bases separated the two germline ends. The CDR3 is made up of 16 amino acids. The germline V gene encodes CDR1 SGHAT and CDR2 FQNNGV. The CDR3 protein is CASSHGAGKGTDTQYF. The CDR3 region has the DNA TGTGCCAGCAGCCATGGGGCAGGGAAAGGAACAGATACGCAGTATTTT.

V and J are TRBV15 and TRBJ2-1; D could derive from TRBD1 or TRBD2 (5 bases each). CDR3 size: 15 residues. Trimming pared 2 bases from V and 6 bases from J, leaving 14 bases between. The germline V gene encodes CDR1 LNHNV and CDR2 YYDKDF (reference sequence). The CDR3, as DNA: TGTGCCACCAGCAGAACCGGGACCAGCCTCAATGAGCAGTTCTTC. Its translation: CATSRTGTSLNEQFF.

A remark on this clone: The junction departs from germline at one end; a sequencing error may be responsible. V usage is TRBV7-7 and J usage is TRBJ2-7, with D tentatively TRBD1 (6 bases). The CDR3 spans 15 residues. The germline V gene has CDR1 SSHAT and CDR2 FNYEAQ (reference sequence). The CDR3 DNA is TGTGCTAGCAGCTCCAAACCGGGACACTGCAGGGAGCAGTACTTC. This translates into CASSSKPGHCREQYF.

Worth noting for this clone: At one boundary the junction diverges from the germline segment, which might be a read error. The chain is built from TRBV5-1 and TRBJ2-5, with 12 bases matching TRBD2. This CDR3 has 15 residues. From germline, CDR1 is SGHRS and CDR2 YFSETQ. CDR3 in amino acids: CASRSSGRDQETQYF. The CDR3, as DNA: TGCGCCAGCAGATCTAGCGGGAGGGACCAGGAGACCCAGTACTTC.

CDR3 DNA sequence: TGCGCCAGCAGCCCCCGCGGGGAGGATTATAACTATGGCTACACCTTC. This codes for CASSPRGEDYNYGYTF. The chain couples TRBV5-1 to TRBJ1-2, with D hard to call. The CDR3 contains 16 residues. The V end was cut by 4 bases, the J end by 1 base, with 17 bases between. Germline values: CDR1 SGHRS, CDR2 YFSETQ.

The chain carries TRBV4-1 and TRBJ2-5, with D maybe TRBD1 (5 bases). This CDR3 region has 14 residues. V was shortened by 1 base and J by 4 bases, with 10 bases between the two germline ends. The germline gives CDR1 MGHRA, CDR2 YSYEKL. CDR3 coding DNA: TGCGCCAGCAGCCAAGGAAGTCAGGGAGAGACCCAGTACTTC. Translation gives CASSQGSQGETQYF.

V gene TRBV6-1 combines with J gene TRBJ1-6; D uncertain. Germline loops: CDR1 MNHNS, CDR2 SASEGT. Between the trimmed V and J ends, which lost 5 bases and 1 base, there was a span of 9 bases. CDR3 length equals 15 residues. CDR3 loop: CASSSPGSYNSPLHF. For the CDR3, the DNA is TGTGCCAGCAGTTCACCGGGATCCTATAATTCACCCCTCCACTTT.

This chain joins TRBV19 and TRBJ2-1, with TRBD2 identical over 11 bases. CDR3 length: 15 amino acids. The germline V gene has CDR1 LNHDA and CDR2 SQIVND (reference sequence). The V and J ends lost 4 bases and 4 bases, in that order; junction bases with no gene match: 3. The CDR3 DNA reads as TGTGCCAGTAGTACTCTAGCGGGGGGTTACAATGAGCAGTTCTTC. This sequence encodes CASSTLAGGYNEQFF. Full variable domain (missing parts from reference TRBV19 and TRBJ2-1): DGGITQSPKYLFRKEGQNVTLSCEQNLNHDAMYWYRQDPGQGLRLIYYSQIVNDFQKGDIAEGYSVSREKKESFPLTVTSAQKNPTAFYLCASSTLAGGYNEQFFGPGTRLTVL.

V and J are TRBV9 and TRBJ1-2; 8 bases are shared with TRBD1. The length of the CDR3 is 14 residues. The germline gives CDR1 SGDLS, CDR2 YYNGEE. After removal of 6 bases from V and 3 bases from J, the junction contained 7 bases not matched to a gene. CDR3 sequence: CASTITGGDYGYTF. CDR3 nucleotide sequence: TGTGCCAGCACGATCACAGGGGGTGACTATGGCTACACCTTC. The full variable domain, in which reference TRBV9 and TRBJ1-2 provide the parts outside the CDR3, is DSGVTQTPKHLITATGQRVTLRCSPRSGDLSVYWYQQSLDQGLQFLIQYYNGEERAKGNILERFSAQQFPDLHSELNLSSLELGDSALYFCASTITGGDYGYTFGSGTRLTVV.

The chain is built from TRBV19 and TRBJ2-1; D tentatively reads TRBD1 or TRBD2 (6 bases each). The V gene lost 10 bases and the J gene lost 8 bases, with 15 bases spanning the gap. The CDR3 contains 12 residues. Germline loops: CDR1 LNHDA, CDR2 SQIVND (reference sequence). The chain's CDR3 is CAIQWGADEQFF. The CDR3 nucleotides read TGTGCCATCCAGTGGGGGGCCGATGAGCAGTTCTTC.

V usage is TRBV7-8 and J usage is TRBJ1-2; weak D call: TRBD1 (6 bases). This CDR3 spans 15 amino acids. V lost 5 bases and J lost 4, with 17 bases in between. From germline, CDR1 is SGHVS and CDR2 FQNEAQ. The CDR3 DNA is TGTGCCAGCAGCCAGGAAGGGGGTAGGAGCTATGGCTACACCTTC. The encoded protein is CASSQEGGRSYGYTF.

This clone occurred once. The chain links TRBV9 to TRBJ1-1; 7 bases fit TRBD1. CDR3 length: 14 amino acids. CDR1 is SGDLS and CDR2 is YYNGEE in the germline V gene. V shed 3 bases and J 3 bases; nucleotides not matched to a gene: 5. The CDR3 coding sequence is TGTGCCAGCAGCGCTACAGGGGTTGACACTGAAGCTTTCTTT. Residues: CASSATGVDTEAFF.

V gene TRBV6-1 combines with J gene TRBJ1-4, with D maybe TRBD1 (5 bases). From germline, CDR1 is MNHNS and CDR2 SASEGT. Trimming pared 4 bases from V and 2 bases from J, leaving 11 bases between. This CDR3 region has 15 residues. The CDR3 nucleotides read TGTGCCAGCAGTGTTCAGGGTGGTACTAATGAAAAACTGTTTTTT. This gives the protein CASSVQGGTNEKLFF.

J is TRBJ1-2 and V is TRBV2, with D unresolved. With 7 bases removed from V and 3 bases from J, the gap between germline ends came to 6 bases. CDR3 length: 11 residues. Germline V lookup: CDR1 SNHLY, CDR2 FYNNEI. The DNA for the CDR3 is TGTGCCAGCACGTCAGACTATGGCTACACCTTC. Protein: CASTSDYGYTF. Filled out from reference TRBV2 and TRBJ1-2, the complete variable domain reads EPEVTQTPSHQVTQMGQEVILRCVPISNHLYFYWYRQILGQKVEFLVSFYNNEISEKSEIFDDQFSVERPDGSNFTLKIRSTKLEDSAMYFCASTSDYGYTFGSGTRLTVV.